These T cell receptor beta chains were read from a single sample in a study of CD8 T cells in Susac syndrome. TCRdb re-analysed the immunoSEQ multiplex PCR reads in MiXCR, keeping a single row per CDR3 protein. The sample carries 400,000 to 550,000 distinct CDR3 sequences, roughly 85% recorded once. Source material: CD8+ T cells from PBMCs. These receptors were taken from a human donor with multiple sclerosis. The CDR3 runs from the conserved cysteine through the conserved F or W. D genes are given only for firm matches. Size is omitted from some rows. Given values are once, few, many or a class for expanded clones.

.	TRBV24-1	TRBD1	TRBJ2-3	TGTGCCACCAGGGACAGGGAGGAGGATACGCAGTATTTT	CATRDREEDTQYF
.	TRBV29-1	.	TRBJ1-2	TGCAGCGTTGAAGATGGAACCGGGAGGCCACACTATGGCTACACCTTC	CSVEDGTGRPHYGYTF
.	TRBV5-4	.	TRBJ1-5	TGTGCCAGCAGCTTGTCTCCAGCTTATCAGCCCCAGCATTTT	CASSLSPAYQPQHF
few	TRBV7-6	TRBD2	TRBJ2-7	TGTGCCAGCAGCTTACTAGCGGGAGGGCTCGAGCAGTACTTC	CASSLLAGGLEQYF
few	TRBV6-1	.	TRBJ2-3	TGTGCCAGCAGGGGCAGTTCTAGCACAGATACGCAGTATTTT	CASRGSSSTDTQYF
.	TRBV12-3/TRBV12-4	.	TRBJ2-5	TGTGCCAGCAGTCCGAGGACTACTTTCCAAGAGACCCAGTACTTC	CASSPRTTFQETQYF
.	TRBV10-3	TRBD2	TRBJ2-7	TGTGCCATCAGTGAGCAAACTAGCGGCCCCTACGAGCAGTACTTC	CAISEQTSGPYEQYF
.	TRBV4-1	.	TRBJ1-1	TGCGCCAGCAGCCAAGGACCGGGACAACTTGCTACTGAAGCTTTCTTT	CASSQGPGQLATEAFF
.	TRBV11-2	.	TRBJ2-4	TGTGCCAGCAGCCCCTGGGGCAGGGGCGAAGCCAAAAACATTCAGTACTTC	CASSPWGRGEAKNIQYF
.	TRBV20-1	.	TRBJ1-1	TGCAGTGCCTTGCGACACTCGAACACTGAAGCTTTCTTT	CSALRHSNTEAFF
few	TRBV6-2/TRBV6-3	.	TRBJ1-4	TGTGCCAGCACCACGGACTACGAAAAACTGTTTTTT	CASTTDYEKLFF
.	TRBV11-2	.	TRBJ2-2	TGTGCCAGCAGCCCCTGGTTTCGTGGGGCCACCGGGGAGCTGTTTTTT	CASSPWFRGATGELFF
.	TRBV12-5	.	TRBJ2-1	TGTGCTAGTGGTTACGAGGGCTCCTACAATGAGCAGTTCTTC	CASGYEGSYNEQFF
.	TRBV4-1	.	TRBJ2-7	TGCGCCAGCAGCCAAGATAGAATGGACACCTCCTACGAGCAGTACTTC	CASSQDRMDTSYEQYF
.	TRBV19	.	TRBJ2-1	TGTGCCAGTAGTATAGGGACAGTTTACAATGAGCAGTTCTTC	CASSIGTVYNEQFF
.	TRBV5-4	.	TRBJ2-1	TGTGCCAGCAGCAGCATTGCACAGGTCCATTTTGAGCAGTTCTTC	CASSSIAQVHFEQFF
.	TRBV10-1	TRBD1	TRBJ2-1	TGCGCCAGCAGTGAGGGACAGGGCCCGAATGAGCAGTTCTTC	CASSEGQGPNEQFF
.	TRBV7-9	TRBD1	TRBJ1-1	TGTGCCAGCAGCTTAACTGATAGACAGGGGATGACTGAAGCTTTCTTT	CASSLTDRQGMTEAFF
.	TRBV4-1	TRBD1	TRBJ2-7	TGCGCCAGCAGCCAAGGACAGGGTCCCATTGAGCAGTACTTC	CASSQGQGPIEQYF
.	TRBV5-4	.	TRBJ2-1	TGTGCCAGCAGCACATGGATTAACGAGCAGTTCTTC	CASSTWINEQFF
.	TRBV4-1	TRBD1	TRBJ1-1	TGCGCCAGCAGCCACACAACAGGGGGGGCTGAAGCTTTCTTT	CASSHTTGGAEAFF
.	TRBV11-2	TRBD2	TRBJ2-2	TGTGCCAGCTCAAAGTGGGGAGGACTAGCGTCACCATCGAACACCGGGGAGCTGTTTTTT	CASSKWGGLASPSNTGELFF
.	TRBV6-5	.	TRBJ2-4	TGTGCCAGCAGTTACCCTCCGGGACTTAGGACCCCCAACATTCAGTACTTC	CASSYPPGLRTPNIQYF
.	TRBV6-5	TRBD1	TRBJ1-4	TGTGCCAGCTCGACAACAGGGGAGGATGAAAAACTGTTTTTT	CASSTTGEDEKLFF
.	TRBV12-3/TRBV12-4	.	TRBJ2-3	TGTGCCAGCAGTTTCGTAGGCGGGCTCGAGGATACGCAGTATTTT	CASSFVGGLEDTQYF
.	TRBV12-3/TRBV12-4	.	TRBJ1-4	TGTGCCAGCACCTCCATAGGGGAAAAACTGTTTTTT	CASTSIGEKLFF
.	TRBV30	.	TRBJ2-3	TGTGCCTGGTGGGAGGATACGCAGTATTTT	CAWWEDTQYF
.	TRBV12-3/TRBV12-4	TRBD2	TRBJ2-5	TGTGCCAGCAGGGTTCTTAGCGGGGGCCAAGAGACCCAGTACTTC	CASRVLSGGQETQYF
once	TRBV9	.	TRBJ1-1	TGTGCCAGCAGCGCCCTGGGGACTGAAGCTTTCTTT	CASSALGTEAFF
.	TRBV19	.	TRBJ2-4	TGTGCCAGTAGTATCACGAGTGGGGTACTGGGGGACATTCAGTACTTC	CASSITSGVLGDIQYF
.	TRBV11-1	.	TRBJ1-1	TGTGCCAGCAGCTTAGCTTGGGGTGAGAGCACTGAAGCTTTCTTT	CASSLAWGESTEAFF
.	TRBV25-1	.	TRBJ2-1	TGTGCCAGCGGGTGGGGGCGTTACAATGAGCAGTTCTTC	CASGWGRYNEQFF